This T cell receptor (beta chain) derives from a study of blood T cell repertoires in COVID-19. The wider study: Sites in the United States, Italy and Spain provided acute and convalescent COVID-19 samples. PBMCs, B-cell-depleted T cells, or T cells provided the cDNA or gDNA that made up the material.

In the authors' methods: Reference gene primer amplification yielded estimated nucleated cell counts. Using immunoSEQ multiplex PCR, the repertoire was profiled, and TCRdb retains in-frame clones only, with some absent. The D gene and trimming were derived from the DNA, and the V and J assignments and clone size from that table. In the table there are 310,000 or so clones, around 86% of which are singletons. Trimming took 4 bases from V and 7 from J; bases not matched to a gene: 14. Germline-derived CDR1 and CDR2 are SGHTA and FQGTGA. The CDR3 is 16 amino acids. The clonotype originates from a woman aged 50 to 60 with acute or convalescent COVID-19. The sample comprised peripheral blood. The chain is built from TRBV7-3 and TRBJ2-3; 7 bases fit TRBD2. This CDR3 reads CASSYLGRGYTYTQYF. The CDR3 nucleotides are TGTGCCAGCAGCTACCTAGGGCGGGGGTACACCTATACGCAGTATTTT.